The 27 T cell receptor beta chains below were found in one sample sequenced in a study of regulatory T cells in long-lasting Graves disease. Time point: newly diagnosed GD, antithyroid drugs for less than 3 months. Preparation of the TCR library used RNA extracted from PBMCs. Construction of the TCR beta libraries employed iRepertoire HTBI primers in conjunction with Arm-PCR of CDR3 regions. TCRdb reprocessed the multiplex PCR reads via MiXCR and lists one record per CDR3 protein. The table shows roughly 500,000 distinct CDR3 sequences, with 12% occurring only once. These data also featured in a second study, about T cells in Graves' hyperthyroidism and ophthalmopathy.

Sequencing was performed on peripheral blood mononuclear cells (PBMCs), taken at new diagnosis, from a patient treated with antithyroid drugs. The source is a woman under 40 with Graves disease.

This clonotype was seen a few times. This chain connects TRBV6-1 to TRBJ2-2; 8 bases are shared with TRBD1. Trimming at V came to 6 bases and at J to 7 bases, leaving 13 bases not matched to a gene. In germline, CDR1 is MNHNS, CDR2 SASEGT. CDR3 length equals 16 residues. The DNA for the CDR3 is TGTGCCAGCAGGCTAACAGGGGGAGGAGGCGTCGGGGAGCTGTTTTTT. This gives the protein CASRLTGGGGVGELFF.

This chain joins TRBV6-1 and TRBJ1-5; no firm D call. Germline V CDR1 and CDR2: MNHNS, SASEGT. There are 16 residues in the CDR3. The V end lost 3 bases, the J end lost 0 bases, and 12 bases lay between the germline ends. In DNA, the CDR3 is TGTGCCAGCAGTGACAGACCGAGTTATAGCAATCAGCCCCAGCATTTT. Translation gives CASSDRPSYSNQPQHF.

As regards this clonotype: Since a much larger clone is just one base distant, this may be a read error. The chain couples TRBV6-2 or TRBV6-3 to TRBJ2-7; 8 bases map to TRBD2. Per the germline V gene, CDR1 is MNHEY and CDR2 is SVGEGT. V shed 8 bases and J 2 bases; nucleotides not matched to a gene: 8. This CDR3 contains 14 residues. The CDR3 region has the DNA TGTGCCAGCGGAACGGGGGGGATAGCCTACGAGCAGTACTTC. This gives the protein CASGTGGIAYEQYF.

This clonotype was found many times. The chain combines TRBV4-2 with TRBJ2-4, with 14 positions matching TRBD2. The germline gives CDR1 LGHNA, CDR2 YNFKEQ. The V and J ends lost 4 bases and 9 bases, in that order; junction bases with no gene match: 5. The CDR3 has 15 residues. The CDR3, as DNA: TGTGCCAGCAGCCTGGGACTAGCGGGAGTACCCATTCAGTACTTC. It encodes CASSLGLAGVPIQYF.

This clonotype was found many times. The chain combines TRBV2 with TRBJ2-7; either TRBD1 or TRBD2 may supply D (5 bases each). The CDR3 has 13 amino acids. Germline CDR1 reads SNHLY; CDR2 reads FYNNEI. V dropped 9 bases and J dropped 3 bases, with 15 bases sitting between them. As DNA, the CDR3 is TGTGCCAGTTGCAGAGGGGAATTCTACGAGCAGTACTTC. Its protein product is CASCRGEFYEQYF.

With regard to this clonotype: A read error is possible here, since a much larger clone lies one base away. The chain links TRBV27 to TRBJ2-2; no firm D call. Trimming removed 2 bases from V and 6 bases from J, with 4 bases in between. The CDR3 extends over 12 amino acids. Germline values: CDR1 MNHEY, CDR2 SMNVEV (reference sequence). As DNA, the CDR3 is TGTGCCAGCAGTTTACCCGCCGGGGAGCTGTTTTTT. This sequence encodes CASSLPAGELFF.

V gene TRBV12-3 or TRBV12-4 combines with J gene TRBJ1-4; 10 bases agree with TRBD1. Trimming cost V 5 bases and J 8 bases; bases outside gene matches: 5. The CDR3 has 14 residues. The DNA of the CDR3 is TGTGCCAGCAGTAGGACAGGGGGGAGGGAAAAACTGTTTTTT. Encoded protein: CASSRTGGREKLFF.

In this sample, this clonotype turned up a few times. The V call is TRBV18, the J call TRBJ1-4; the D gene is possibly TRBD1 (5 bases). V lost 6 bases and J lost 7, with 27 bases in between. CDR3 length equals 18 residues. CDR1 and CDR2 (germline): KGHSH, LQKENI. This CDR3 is CASSPGGTAYRYSEKLFF. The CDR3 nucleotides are TGTGCCAGCTCCCCCGGGGGGACCGCCTACCGGTATAGTGAAAAACTGTTTTTT.

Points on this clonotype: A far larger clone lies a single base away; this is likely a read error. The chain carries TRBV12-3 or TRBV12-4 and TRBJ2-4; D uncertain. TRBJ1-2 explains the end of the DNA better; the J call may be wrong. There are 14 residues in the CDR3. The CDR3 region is CASSLGQPLYGYTF. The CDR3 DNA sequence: TGTGCCAGCAGTTTAGGGCAGCCGCTCTATGGCTACACCTTC.

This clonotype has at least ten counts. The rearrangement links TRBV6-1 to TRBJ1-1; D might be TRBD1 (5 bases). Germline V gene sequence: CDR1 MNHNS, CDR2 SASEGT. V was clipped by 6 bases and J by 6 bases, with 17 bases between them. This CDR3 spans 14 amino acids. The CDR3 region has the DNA TGTGCCAGCAGCCCCCCGCGGGTAGGGGCTGAAGCTTTCTTT. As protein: CASSPPRVGAEAFF.

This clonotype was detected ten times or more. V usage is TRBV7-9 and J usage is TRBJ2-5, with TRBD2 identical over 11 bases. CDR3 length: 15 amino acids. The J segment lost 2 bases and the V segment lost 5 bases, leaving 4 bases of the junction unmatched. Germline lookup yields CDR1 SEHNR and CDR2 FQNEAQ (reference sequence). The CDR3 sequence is CASSLGTSGQETQYF. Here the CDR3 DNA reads TGTGCCAGCAGCCTAGGGACTAGCGGACAAGAGACCCAGTACTTC.

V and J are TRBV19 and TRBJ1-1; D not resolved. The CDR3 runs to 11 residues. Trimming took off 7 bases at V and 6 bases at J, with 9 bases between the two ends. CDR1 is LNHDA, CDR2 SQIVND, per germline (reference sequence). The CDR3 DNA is TGTGCCAGTACCCACCGGGCTGAAGCTTTCTTT. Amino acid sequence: CASTHRAEAFF.

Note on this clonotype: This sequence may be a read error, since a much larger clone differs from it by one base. This CDR3 reads CASGQGRSYEQFF. The CDR3 DNA reads as TGTGCCAGCGGACAGGGGCGCTCCTACGAGCAGTTCTTC. This rearrangement joins TRBV7-9 to TRBJ2-1; 9 bases line up with TRBD1. The CDR3 sequence is 13 residues long. CDR1 is SEHNR, CDR2 FQNEAQ, per germline (reference sequence). Trimming cost V 8 bases and J 10 bases; bases outside gene matches: 9.

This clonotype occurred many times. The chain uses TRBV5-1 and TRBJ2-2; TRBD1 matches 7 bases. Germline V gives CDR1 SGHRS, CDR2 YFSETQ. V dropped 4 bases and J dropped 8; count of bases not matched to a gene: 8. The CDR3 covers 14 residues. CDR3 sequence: CASSAGQEGGELFF. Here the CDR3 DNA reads TGCGCCAGCAGCGCTGGACAGGAAGGAGGGGAGCTGTTTTTT.

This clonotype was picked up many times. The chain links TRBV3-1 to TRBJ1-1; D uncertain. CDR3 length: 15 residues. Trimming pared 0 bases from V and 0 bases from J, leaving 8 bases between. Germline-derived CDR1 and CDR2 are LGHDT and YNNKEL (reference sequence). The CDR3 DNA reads TGTGCCAGCAGCCAAGACGAGCAAATGAACACTGAAGCTTTCTTT. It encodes CASSQDEQMNTEAFF.

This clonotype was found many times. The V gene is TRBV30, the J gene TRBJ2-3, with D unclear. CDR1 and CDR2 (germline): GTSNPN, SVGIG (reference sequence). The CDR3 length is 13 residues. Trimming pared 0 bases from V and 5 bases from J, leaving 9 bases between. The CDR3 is CAWSVLGKDTQYF. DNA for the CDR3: TGTGCCTGGAGTGTACTGGGGAAAGATACGCAGTATTTT.

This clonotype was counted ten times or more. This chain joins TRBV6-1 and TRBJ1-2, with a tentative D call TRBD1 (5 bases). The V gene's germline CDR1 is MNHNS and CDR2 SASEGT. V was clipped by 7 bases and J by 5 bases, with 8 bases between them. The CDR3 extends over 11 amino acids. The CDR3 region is CASTPGYGYTF. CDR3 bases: TGTGCCAGCACCCCAGGGTATGGCTACACCTTC.

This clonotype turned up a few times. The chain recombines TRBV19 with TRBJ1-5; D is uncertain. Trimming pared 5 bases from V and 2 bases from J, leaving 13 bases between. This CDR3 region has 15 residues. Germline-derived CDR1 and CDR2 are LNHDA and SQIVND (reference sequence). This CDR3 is CASSPSSVGNQPQHF. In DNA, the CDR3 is TGTGCCAGTAGTCCCTCCTCTGTTGGCAATCAGCCCCAGCATTTT.

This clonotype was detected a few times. CDR3: CASSVQPTLMNNEQFF. The CDR3 bases are TGTGCCAGCAGCGTGCAACCTACCCTTATGAACAATGAGCAGTTCTTC. The chain uses TRBV9 and TRBJ2-1; D gene uncertain. The CDR3 length is 16 residues. Germline loops: CDR1 SGDLS, CDR2 YYNGEE. V lost 2 bases and J lost 5, with 17 bases in between.

This CDR3 reads CASSLGSLAGLNEQFF. The CDR3 DNA reads as TGTGCCAGCAGCTTAGGTTCGCTAGCGGGACTAAATGAGCAGTTCTTC. The genes are TRBV7-9 and TRBJ2-1, with TRBD2 matching 9 bases. The CDR3 loop spans 16 amino acids. CDR1 and CDR2 from the germline V gene are SEHNR and FQNEAQ (reference sequence). The J segment lost 7 bases and the V segment lost 1 base, leaving 8 bases of the junction unmatched.

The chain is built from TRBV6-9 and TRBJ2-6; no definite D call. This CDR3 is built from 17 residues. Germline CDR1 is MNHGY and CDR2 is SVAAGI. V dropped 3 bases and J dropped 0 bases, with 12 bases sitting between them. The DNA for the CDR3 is TGTGCCAGCAGTTACCTTACACCACGCTCTGGGGCCAACGTCCTGACTTTC. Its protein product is CASSYLTPRSGANVLTF.

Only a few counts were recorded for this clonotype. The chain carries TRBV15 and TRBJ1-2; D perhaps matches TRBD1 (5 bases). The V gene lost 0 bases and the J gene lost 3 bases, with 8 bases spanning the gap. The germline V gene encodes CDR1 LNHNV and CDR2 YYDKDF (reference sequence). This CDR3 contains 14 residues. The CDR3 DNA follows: TGTGCCACCAGCAGAGATGTGGGGGACTATGGCTACACCTTC. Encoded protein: CATSRDVGDYGYTF.

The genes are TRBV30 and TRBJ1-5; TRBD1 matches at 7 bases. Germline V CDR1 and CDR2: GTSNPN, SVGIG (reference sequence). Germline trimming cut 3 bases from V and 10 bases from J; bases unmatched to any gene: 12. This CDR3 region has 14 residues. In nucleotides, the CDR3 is TGTGCCTGGAGGGGGGACAGCGACTTAGGACCCCAGCATTTT. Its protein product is CAWRGDSDLGPQHF.

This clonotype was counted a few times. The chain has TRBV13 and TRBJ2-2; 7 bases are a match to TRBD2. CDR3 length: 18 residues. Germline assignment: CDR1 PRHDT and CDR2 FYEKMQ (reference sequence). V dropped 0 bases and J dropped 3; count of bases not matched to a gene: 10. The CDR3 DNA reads TGTGCCAGCAGCTTAGGCCCAGGCGGGAGATACGACACCGGGGAGCTGTTTTTT. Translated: CASSLGPGGRYDTGELFF.

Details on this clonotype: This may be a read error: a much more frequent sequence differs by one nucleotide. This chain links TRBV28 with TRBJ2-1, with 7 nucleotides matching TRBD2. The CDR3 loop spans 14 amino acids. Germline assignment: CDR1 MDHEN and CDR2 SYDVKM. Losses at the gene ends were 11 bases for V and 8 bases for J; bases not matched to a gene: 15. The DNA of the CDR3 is TGTGCCTGCAATGGGGGGGAGGGTCACGATGAGCAGTTCTTC. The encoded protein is CACNGGEGHDEQFF.

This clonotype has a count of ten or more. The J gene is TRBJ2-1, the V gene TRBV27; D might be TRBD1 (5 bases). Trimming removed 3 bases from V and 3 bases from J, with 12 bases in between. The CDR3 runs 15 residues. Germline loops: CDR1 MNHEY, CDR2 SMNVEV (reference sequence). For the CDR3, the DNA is TGTGCCAGCAGTTTTAGGAGACAGTTCTACAATGAGCAGTTCTTC. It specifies CASSFRRQFYNEQFF.

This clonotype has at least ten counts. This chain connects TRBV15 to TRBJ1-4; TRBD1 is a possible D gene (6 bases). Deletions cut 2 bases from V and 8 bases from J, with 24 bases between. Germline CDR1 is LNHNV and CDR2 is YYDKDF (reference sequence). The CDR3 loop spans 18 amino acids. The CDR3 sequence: CATSRNRQYLGAGEKLFF. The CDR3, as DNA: TGTGCCACCAGCAGAAATCGACAGTATCTGGGGGCTGGAGAAAAACTGTTTTTT.